The 11 T cell receptor beta chains listed next were all sequenced from one sample in a study of shared clonotypes between healthy human individuals. Repertoires were generated with immunoSEQ multiplex PCR, while TCRdb's copy carries only in-frame clones and drops some. The data show roughly 2.5 million clones, with around 90% seen just once and roughly 0.13% held by the top ten. The specimen was naive CD4+ T cells sorted from blood. The sample's subset: CD45RA+ positively selected. Receptors originate from a man younger than 30 in good health.

This clone showed up just once. The chain recombines TRBV29-1 with TRBJ2-5, with TRBD2 matching over 11 bases. J was trimmed by 5 bases and V by 3 bases; bases with no gene match: 11. The CDR3 runs to 16 residues. CDR1 is SQVTM and CDR2 is ANQGSEA in the germline V gene. CDR3 DNA: TGCAGCGTTGAGAGAGGGACTAGCGGTCAGGGGGAGACCCAGTACTTC. Translation gives CSVERGTSGQGETQYF. Full variable domain (remainder filled in from reference TRBV29-1 and TRBJ2-5): SAVISQKPSRDICQRGTSLTIQCQVDSQVTMMFWYRQQPGQSLTLIATANQGSEATYESGFVIDKFPISRPNLTFSTLTVSNMSPEDSSIYLCSVERGTSGQGETQYFGPGTRLLVL.

V gene TRBV18 combines with J gene TRBJ1-1, with D possibly being TRBD1 (6 bases). Deletions cut 4 bases from V and 4 bases from J, with 16 bases between. This CDR3 comprises 15 residues. Germline V gene sequence: CDR1 KGHSH, CDR2 LQKENI. CDR3 DNA sequence: TGTGCCAGCTCACAAAACAGCGGGACACCCACTGAAGCTTTCTTT. It yields the protein CASSQNSGTPTEAFF.

The V call is TRBV18, the J call TRBJ2-7; 11 nucleotides agree with TRBD1. CDR3 length: 16 residues. After removal of 4 bases from V and 2 bases from J, the junction contained 7 bases not matched to a gene. From germline, CDR1 is KGHSH and CDR2 LQKENI. CDR3 coding DNA: TGTGCCAGCTCACGGGCAGGGACAGGGGGGACCTACGAGCAGTACTTC. Its translation is CASSRAGTGGTYEQYF.

The chain uses TRBV5-4 and TRBJ2-1; D may be TRBD1 or TRBD2 (5 bases each). Trimming took 5 bases from V and 1 from J, leaving 13 bases between them. CDR3 length: 15 residues. Germline V gives CDR1 SGHNT, CDR2 YYREEE (reference sequence). CDR3 bases: TGTGCCAGCAGTCTGCTGAGGGGTTCCTACAATGAGCAGTTCTTC. This encodes CASSLLRGSYNEQFF.

This clone was seen only once. The J gene is TRBJ2-1, the V gene TRBV4-3; D may match TRBD1 or TRBD2 (5 bases each). Trimming pared 0 bases from V and 9 bases from J, leaving 21 bases between. The CDR3 runs 17 residues. Germline values: CDR1 LGHNA, CDR2 YSLEER. The CDR3 coding sequence is TGCGCCAGCAGCCAAGAGAGAGCAGCGGAGCTTGGGGGTGAGCAGTTCTTC. Translated: CASSQERAAELGGEQFF.

This chain links TRBV2 with TRBJ2-7, with 16 bases fitting TRBD2. Per germline, CDR1 SNHLY and CDR2 FYNNEI. J was trimmed by 4 bases and V by 8 bases; bases with no gene match: 2. This CDR3 has 14 amino acids. The CDR3 DNA is TGTGCCAGCGGGACTAGCGGGGGGGCGTACGAGCAGTACTTC. This codes for CASGTSGGAYEQYF.

The chain recombines TRBV18 with TRBJ1-2, with no clear D. There are 16 residues in the CDR3. Trimming left V 3 bases short and J 0 bases short, with 14 bases between. Germline V CDR1 and CDR2: KGHSH, LQKENI. CDR3 in amino acids: CASSPIFVSANYGYTF. The DNA for the CDR3 is TGTGCCAGCTCACCGATTTTCGTCAGCGCTAACTATGGCTACACCTTC.

This rearrangement joins TRBV13 to TRBJ1-1; perhaps TRBD1 as D (5 bases). Germline V gives CDR1 PRHDT, CDR2 FYEKMQ (reference sequence). The V gene lost 5 bases and the J gene lost 1 base, with 20 bases spanning the gap. The CDR3 consists of 17 residues. CDR3 in DNA: TGTGCCAGCAGCCAAACTGAGTCTCCCGGGGGGAACACTGAAGCTTTCTTT. Translating gives CASSQTESPGGNTEAFF.

The J gene is TRBJ1-1, the V gene TRBV19, with D unresolved. Germline values: CDR1 LNHDA, CDR2 SQIVND (reference sequence). The CDR3 sequence is 13 residues long. V lost 3 bases to trimming and J lost 11 bases, with 16 bases between them. The CDR3, as DNA: TGTGCCAGTAGTATCTTCGGCGGTGAGCGGGCTTTCTTT. This codes for CASSIFGGERAFF.

This chain connects TRBV6-5 to TRBJ1-1, with 9 bases that match TRBD1. CDR1 is MNHEY and CDR2 is SVGAGI in the germline V gene. The ends lost 5 bases at V and 7 bases at J; junction bases unmatched: 8. The CDR3 has 14 residues. Here the CDR3 DNA reads TGTGCCAGCAGTAACAGGGGGCGGATTGGTGAAGCTTTCTTT. It translates to CASSNRGRIGEAFF.

This clone was observed once. This rearrangement joins TRBV5-1 to TRBJ2-5, with D possibly TRBD2 on 6 matching bases. The CDR3 runs 15 residues. The germline V gene encodes CDR1 SGHRS and CDR2 YFSETQ. V gave up 0 bases and J gave up 5 bases, with 14 bases separating them. The CDR3 DNA sequence: TGCGCCAGCAGCTTGGCCAGAAGAAGCGGGGAGACCCAGTACTTC. Residues: CASSLARRSGETQYF.